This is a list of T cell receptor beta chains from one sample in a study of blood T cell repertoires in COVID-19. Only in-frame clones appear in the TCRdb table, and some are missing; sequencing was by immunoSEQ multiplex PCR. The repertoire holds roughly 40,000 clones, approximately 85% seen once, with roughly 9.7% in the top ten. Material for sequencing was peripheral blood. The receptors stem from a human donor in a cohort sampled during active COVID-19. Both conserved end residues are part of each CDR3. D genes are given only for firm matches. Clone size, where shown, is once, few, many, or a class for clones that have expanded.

CDR3: CASSLDGVGFANTGELFF; DNA: TGTGCCAGCAGCCTCGACGGGGTGGGGTTCGCGAACACCGGGGAGCTGTTTTTT; D: NA; V: TRBV27; size: NA; J: TRBJ2-2
CDR3: CASSLARSAGRETQYF; DNA: TGTGCCAGCAGCTTGGCGCGTTCCGCAGGGCGGGAGACCCAGTACTTC; D: NA; V: TRBV5-6; size: once; J: TRBJ2-5
CDR3: CASRKAGEGPQHF; DNA: TGTGCCAGCAGAAAGGCAGGTGAGGGGCCCCAGCATTTT; D: NA; V: TRBV6-5; size: NA; J: TRBJ1-5
CDR3: CASTGGANTEAFF; DNA: TGTGCCAGCACGGGCGGGGCAAACACTGAAGCTTTCTTT; D: NA; V: TRBV5-8; size: NA; J: TRBJ1-1
CDR3: CASSLQGSSYNEQFF; DNA: TGTGCCAGCAGCCTACAGGGGAGCTCCTACAATGAGCAGTTCTTC; D: TRBD1; V: TRBV7-2; size: NA; J: TRBJ2-1
CDR3: CASSPPHSKRTDTQYF; DNA: TGTGCCAGCAGCCCGCCCCATAGTAAACGCACAGATACGCAGTATTTT; D: NA; V: TRBV5-4; size: NA; J: TRBJ2-3
CDR3: CASSLSGSFGLNEQFF; DNA: TGTGCCAGCAGCTTATCAGGGTCGTTTGGCCTCAATGAGCAGTTCTTC; D: NA; V: TRBV7-3; size: NA; J: TRBJ2-1
CDR3: CASSILADAYNEQFF; DNA: TGTGCCAGCAGCATTCTAGCGGATGCCTACAATGAGCAGTTCTTC; D: TRBD2; V: TRBV7-2; size: once; J: TRBJ2-1
CDR3: CASSVRTPPCNQPQHF; DNA: TGTGCCAGCAGCGTAAGGACTCCGCCTTGCAATCAGCCCCAGCATTTT; D: NA; V: TRBV9; size: NA; J: TRBJ1-5
CDR3: CASSRGADYGYTF; DNA: TGTGCCAGCTCTCGGGGGGCGGACTATGGCTACACCTTC; D: NA; V: TRBV13; size: NA; J: TRBJ1-2
CDR3: CASSRRTGSNQPQHF; DNA: TGTGCCAGCAGTCGTCGGACAGGGAGCAATCAGCCCCAGCATTTT; D: TRBD1; V: TRBV7-2; size: NA; J: TRBJ1-5
CDR3: CASSFHRGNYNEQFF; DNA: TGTGCCAGCAGCTTCCACAGGGGAAACTACAATGAGCAGTTCTTC; D: TRBD1; V: TRBV7-9; size: few; J: TRBJ2-1
CDR3: CASSTARQHSGNTIYF; DNA: TGTGCCAGTAGTACCGCTCGACAGCACTCTGGAAACACCATATATTTT; D: NA; V: TRBV19; size: NA; J: TRBJ1-3
CDR3: CASSLTNYGYTF; DNA: TGTGCCAGCAGCCTTACTAACTATGGCTACACCTTC; D: NA; V: TRBV3-1/TRBV3-2; size: once; J: TRBJ1-2
CDR3: CASSVGGTDQETQYF; DNA: TGTGCCAGCAGCGTCGGTGGGACAGACCAAGAGACCCAGTACTTC; D: TRBD1; V: TRBV9; size: NA; J: TRBJ2-5
CDR3: CASSPDTYTEAFF; DNA: TGTGCCAGCAGCCCGGACACTTACACTGAAGCTTTCTTT; D: NA; V: TRBV3-1/TRBV3-2; size: once; J: TRBJ1-1
CDR3: CASSRLADEQFF; DNA: TGTGCCAGCAGCCGACTAGCGGATGAGCAGTTCTTC; D: TRBD2; V: TRBV7-9; size: NA; J: TRBJ2-1
CDR3: CASSLNGQGLGQPQHF; DNA: TGTGCCAGCAGTTTAAACGGACAGGGCCTTGGACAGCCCCAGCATTTT; D: TRBD1; V: TRBV27; size: NA; J: TRBJ1-5
CDR3: CAISEGGGPNNSPLHF; DNA: TGTGCCATCAGTGAGGGGGGGGGCCCAAATAATTCACCCCTCCACTTT; D: NA; V: TRBV10-3; size: NA; J: TRBJ1-6
CDR3: CAWSRGQGYEQYF; DNA: TGTGCCTGGAGTCGCGGACAGGGCTACGAGCAGTACTTC; D: TRBD1; V: TRBV30; size: NA; J: TRBJ2-7
CDR3: CASSNQGDNNEQFF; DNA: TGTGCCAGCAGCAACCAGGGGGATAACAATGAGCAGTTCTTC; D: TRBD1; V: TRBV7-9; size: NA; J: TRBJ2-1
CDR3: CASSPRGKGWNEQFF; DNA: TGTGCCAGCAGTCCACGAGGTAAAGGTTGGAATGAGCAGTTCTTC; D: NA; V: TRBV9; size: NA; J: TRBJ2-1
CDR3: CASSATGREAFF; DNA: TGTGCCAGTAGTGCCACAGGGCGGGAAGCTTTCTTT; D: NA; V: TRBV19; size: NA; J: TRBJ1-1
CDR3: CASAPPAGQPQTYEQYF; DNA: TGTGCCAGCGCTCCTCCCGCAGGACAGCCGCAGACCTACGAGCAGTACTTC; D: NA; V: TRBV28; size: few; J: TRBJ2-7
CDR3: CASSASSGSEEYEQYF; DNA: TGTGCCAGCAGCGCCTCTAGCGGGAGTGAAGAGTACGAGCAGTACTTC; D: TRBD2; V: TRBV9; size: NA; J: TRBJ2-7
CDR3: CAWRGAARLYGYTF; DNA: TGTGCCTGGAGGGGGGCGGCTCGCCTCTATGGCTACACCTTC; D: NA; V: TRBV30; size: few; J: TRBJ1-2
CDR3: CASTKGTYYNEQFF; DNA: TGTGCCAGCACCAAGGGGACATACTACAATGAGCAGTTCTTC; D: NA; V: TRBV5-6; size: NA; J: TRBJ2-1
CDR3: CASSLEESEQFF; DNA: TGTGCCAGCAGCTTAGAAGAGAGTGAGCAGTTCTTC; D: NA; V: TRBV11-2; size: NA; J: TRBJ2-1
CDR3: CATGENEKLFF; DNA: TGTGCGACAGGGGAGAATGAAAAACTGTTTTTT; D: TRBD1; V: TRBV10-3; size: once; J: TRBJ1-4
CDR3: CASSQDLAGTNEQFF; DNA: TGCGCCAGCAGCCAAGATCTAGCGGGAACCAATGAGCAGTTCTTC; D: TRBD2; V: TRBV4-3; size: once; J: TRBJ2-1
CDR3: CASSFSPNTEAFF; DNA: TGTGCCAGCAGCTTTAGTCCTAACACTGAAGCTTTCTTT; D: NA; V: TRBV11-3; size: NA; J: TRBJ1-1
CDR3: CASSLDPQDNYGYTF; DNA: TGCGCCAGCAGCTTGGACCCGCAGGATAACTATGGCTACACCTTC; D: NA; V: TRBV5-1; size: NA; J: TRBJ1-2
CDR3: CSVEPRDTAFYGYTF; DNA: TGCAGCGTTGAACCAAGGGACACCGCTTTCTATGGCTACACCTTC; D: NA; V: TRBV29-1; size: NA; J: TRBJ1-2
CDR3: CASSLASQGGNTGELFF; DNA: TGTGCCAGCAGCTTGGCCTCACAGGGTGGGAACACCGGGGAGCTGTTTTTT; D: NA; V: TRBV5-4; size: NA; J: TRBJ2-2
CDR3: CASSLDGDRASTDTQYF; DNA: TGCGCCAGCAGCTTGGATGGGGACAGGGCTAGCACAGATACGCAGTATTTT; D: TRBD1; V: TRBV5-1; size: NA; J: TRBJ2-3
CDR3: CASSDNPAGVVSPYNEQFF; DNA: TGTGCCAGCAGTGATAATCCAGCGGGAGTAGTCAGTCCCTACAATGAGCAGTTCTTC; D: TRBD2; V: TRBV6-4; size: NA; J: TRBJ2-1
CDR3: CASSLDRTSGIPQYF; DNA: TGTGCCAGCAGCTTAGATAGGACTAGCGGGATCCCCCAGTACTTC; D: TRBD2; V: TRBV11-2; size: NA; J: TRBJ2-5
CDR3: CASSLRGSEQFF; DNA: TGTGCCAGCAGCTTAAGGGGCAGTGAGCAGTTCTTC; D: NA; V: TRBV7-3; size: NA; J: TRBJ2-1
CDR3: CASSIAGGRETQYF; DNA: TGTGCCAGTAGTATTGCAGGGGGCAGGGAGACCCAGTACTTC; D: TRBD1; V: TRBV19; size: NA; J: TRBJ2-5
CDR3: CAASNEDRMATNEKLFF; DNA: TGTGCCGCATCGAACGAGGACAGGATGGCAACTAATGAAAAACTGTTTTTT; D: TRBD1; V: TRBV9; size: NA; J: TRBJ1-4
CDR3: CASSLGADRYTF; DNA: TGCGCCAGCAGCTTGGGGGCAGACCGATACACCTTC; D: NA; V: TRBV5-1; size: few; J: TRBJ1-2
CDR3: CAIYPSSYNEQFF; DNA: TGTGCCATTTACCCTAGCTCCTACAATGAGCAGTTCTTC; D: NA; V: TRBV10-3; size: NA; J: TRBJ2-1
CDR3: CASRTATNTGELFF; DNA: TGTGCCAGCAGGACAGCAACGAACACCGGGGAGCTGTTTTTT; D: NA; V: TRBV28; size: once; J: TRBJ2-2
CDR3: CASSLPLAGRGANTGELFF; DNA: TGTGCCAGCAGCTTGCCGCTAGCGGGAAGGGGTGCGAACACCGGGGAGCTGTTTTTT; D: TRBD2; V: TRBV7-2; size: NA; J: TRBJ2-2
CDR3: CASSTTSSHEQFF; DNA: TGTGCCAGCAGCACAACTAGTAGCCATGAGCAGTTCTTC; D: NA; V: TRBV9; size: NA; J: TRBJ2-1
CDR3: CASSAGQGQMGETQYF; DNA: TGTGCCAGCAGCGCAGGACAGGGCCAGATGGGGGAGACCCAGTACTTC; D: TRBD1; V: TRBV9; size: NA; J: TRBJ2-5
CDR3: CASSVEGVKETQYF; DNA: TGTGCCAGCAGCGTAGAGGGGGTCAAAGAGACCCAGTACTTC; D: NA; V: TRBV9; size: NA; J: TRBJ2-5
CDR3: CASSGAGGRETQYF; DNA: TGCGCCAGCAGCGGGGCAGGGGGCCGGGAGACCCAGTACTTC; D: TRBD1; V: TRBV5-1; size: NA; J: TRBJ2-5
CDR3: CATSRPGITGELFF; DNA: TGTGCCACCAGCAGGCCAGGGATCACCGGGGAGCTGTTTTTT; D: NA; V: TRBV15; size: NA; J: TRBJ2-2
CDR3: CARGHTVTEAFF; DNA: TGTGCCAGGGGACACACGGTCACTGAAGCTTTCTTT; D: NA; V: TRBV2; size: NA; J: TRBJ1-1
CDR3: CASSQDREKLFF; DNA: TGTGCCAGCAGCCAAGACAGAGAAAAACTGTTTTTT; D: NA; V: TRBV3-1/TRBV3-2; size: NA; J: TRBJ1-4
CDR3: CSASQGRADTQYF; DNA: TGCAGTGCTAGTCAGGGGAGGGCAGATACGCAGTATTTT; D: NA; V: TRBV20-1; size: once; J: TRBJ2-3
CDR3: CASSRNNEQFF; DNA: TGTGCCAGCAGCCGTAACAATGAGCAGTTCTTC; D: NA; V: TRBV11-2; size: NA; J: TRBJ2-1
CDR3: CASSVGGNHQETQYF; DNA: TGTGCCAGCAGCGTAGGCGGGAACCACCAAGAGACCCAGTACTTC; D: NA; V: TRBV28; size: NA; J: TRBJ2-5